The clone carrying this TCR beta chain has a single count. Antigen unknown. These data come from a study of T cell responses to AZD1222 COVID-19 vaccine. Study background: Second doses that came at about 4 or about 12 weeks were put together. Points from the study as a whole: Repertoires were obtained only post-peak T cell response. Donors skewed white British and female; clonal diversity was possibly underestimated. Just a handful of AZD1222 recipients tested seropositive at baseline.

Measured with immunoSEQ multiplex PCR; TCRdb has only the in-frame clones, and not every one. The sample has some 100,000 clones; 70% to 90% are singletons. CDR1 and CDR2 (germline): LGHDT, YNNKEL (reference sequence). CDR3 length equals 13 residues. The germline V and J ends were trimmed by 1 base and 3 bases, with 7 bases remaining between them. V and J are TRBV3-1 (or the pseudogene TRBV3-2) and TRBJ2-7, with D uncertain. The clonotype was recovered from an adult in good health. The sequencing used peripheral blood, collected on day 0 of AZD1222 vaccination. CDR3 DNA sequence: TGTGCCAGCAGCCAAGGGGTCAGCTACGAGCAGTACTTC. As protein: CASSQGVSYEQYF.